This TCR beta chain is drawn from a study of shared clonotypes between healthy human individuals (dated by TCRdb to 2018 to 2020). In the study overall: A couple of women and a few men aged 18 to 49 years were included in the cohort. For each donor, three plates each were used for CD4 naive and CD4 memory, two plates were used for CD8 naive, and one plate was used for CD8 memory. The study deeply sequenced blood TCR repertoires of about 5 healthy adults to estimate repertoire size and the extent of clonotype sharing between individuals. Libraries were prepared and TCR repertoires were sequenced by different laboratories using diverse techniques, in order to increase sequencing depth and limit assay-specific biases. Each donor's leukapheresis produced roughly between roughly 0.85 and 10 billion PBMCs. Overall study outcomes, separate from this receptor: About 4.5% of naive CD4, 3.5% of naive CD8, approximately 2.2% of memory CD4, and about 0.4% of memory CD8 clonotypes were shared across several donors. Naive subsets generally had larger estimated clonotype richness than memory subsets did. Pairwise subsampling indicated that sequencing depth was expected to affect the degree of clonotype sharing among donors. Rarefaction of sorted-subset datasets indicated incomplete sequencing despite the large sequencing depth. The small number of donors limited the genetic and exposure-history diversity represented. Only blood was sampled, and tissue TCR repertoires likely differ from those in blood. Higher generation probabilities were observed for clonotypes shared by all four sorted-subset donors than for non-shared clonotypes.

In the case of this clone: Which antigen it targets is not known. No qualities accompany the bases; no much larger clone lies one base away.

According to the germline V gene (reference sequence), CDR1 reads PRHDT and CDR2 reads FYEKMQ. Reading from cysteine to phenylalanine, the CDR3 counts 16 amino acids. This entry keeps only the CDR3 DNA: 48 bases, framed from base 1. For this chain, trimming is 1 base at the V end and 3 bases at the J end, and the number of junction bases without a gene match is 4. Using the deep immunoSEQ assay, multiplex PCR amplified TCR CDR3 regions from genomic DNA. For each cell subset, the extracted genomic DNA was distributed evenly across all wells of several immunoSEQ 96-well plates, and each plate served as one replicate. For sorted subsets, around 200 ng genomic DNA, equal to tens of thousands of T cell genomes, was loaded into each replicate PCR. Purified libraries were measured with a Qubit 3.0 fluorometer, size-checked on a Bioanalyzer 2100, and measured again with the KAPA Library Quantification kit. Every immunoSEQ 96-well plate was sequenced on a separate single-read 150-cycle Illumina NextSeq 550 flow cell. The authors' pipeline ran thus. Because the immunoSEQ output held only junctional sequences and lacked quality scores, the filtering could not match the filtering applied to full-length reads. Sequences were annotated with PyIR, a Python wrapper for IgBLAST v1.9, and V/J genes and CDR3 were assigned using IMGT germline references. Reads with weak V/J assignments (E-value above 1e-6), missing CDR3, stop codons, out-of-frame junctions, or ambiguous translated residues were removed. V3J clonotypes were defined as sequences sharing an identical inferred V gene, J gene, and CDR3 amino acid sequence. The percentage overlap between two repertoires was calculated by dividing the number of shared unique clonotypes by the size of the smaller repertoire. RTK rarefaction, the Chao1 estimator, and Recon v2.1 estimates of unobserved clonotypes were used to assess repertoire richness. Generation probabilities were computed with OLGA for all TCRbeta clonotypes obtained by the gDNA method from several donors. TCRdb retrieved this table from immuneACCESS and kept in-frame rearrangements only. Not all clones are present; in checked studies, unresolved V genes account for under half, and no reason is known for the remainder. V and J calls plus clone size are reproduced from that table; the DNA served to infer D and trimming. Within this sample are about 2.2 million clones, with about 93% of them counted one time only. 1.5% to 2% of the sample is taken by the ten largest.

CD8 naive samples were obtained by positive selection for CCR7 among CD45RO-negative cells, yielding a CD45RA+CCR7+ population from which TemRA cells were excluded. The donors were healthy, HIV-negative adults who had no recently reported acute infections or vaccinations. All donors were Caucasian adults living in Nashville, Tennessee, USA. Blood was collected by leukapheresis, and PBMCs were isolated by Ficoll-Histopaque density gradient centrifugation and then cryopreserved in liquid nitrogen vapor phase. Analytical flow cytometry was used to check the purity and quantity of every magnetically sorted T cell population. From each sorted fraction, genomic DNA was isolated and quantified by UV absorbance on a Nanodrop 2000c.

The receptor was derived from a man younger than 35 in good health. Some clones in this sample may be carry-over from other donors' samples. Sequencing used naive CD8+ T cells from PBMCs. Explained via the paper, the cell subset or site label denotes: CD45RA+CCR7+. The chain couples TRBV13 to TRBJ2-7; TRBD2 fits 12 bases in the junction. In nucleotides, the sequence is TGTGCCAGCAGCTTAGCTAGCGGGAGGGCCAGCTACGAGCAGTACTTC. Translated, it gives CASSLASGRASYEQYF.